These 6 T cell receptor beta chains were all obtained from the same sample, sequenced in a study of blood T cell repertoires in COVID-19. Here immunoSEQ multiplex PCR was the method, and the copy in TCRdb shows in-frame clones only, minus some. In the table there are 88,000 or so clones, roughly 85% of which are singletons. What was sequenced was peripheral blood. These receptors originate from a human donor in a cohort sampled during active COVID-19.

A few counts support this clone. The chain recombines TRBV5-4 with TRBJ1-1, with TRBD1 matching 10 bases. With V trimmed by 4 bases and J by 10 bases, 4 bases remained unmatched. The CDR3 contains 12 residues. The germline V gene encodes CDR1 SGHNT and CDR2 YYREEE (reference sequence). The CDR3 spells CASSGQGGRAFF. The DNA of the CDR3 is TGTGCCAGCAGCGGACAGGGGGGGAGAGCTTTCTTT.

The chain has TRBV5-1 and TRBJ2-2, with D possibly matching TRBD1 (6 bases). This CDR3 spans 14 amino acids. V was pared by 7 bases and J by 0 bases, with 10 bases between. The germline V gene encodes CDR1 SGHRS and CDR2 YFSETQ. CDR3: CASSGTTNTGELFF. The CDR3 DNA is TGCGCCAGCTCCGGGACAACGAACACCGGGGAGCTGTTTTTT.

V usage is TRBV7-3 and J usage is TRBJ2-4, with TRBD2 identical over 12 bases. This CDR3 comprises 15 residues. In germline, CDR1 is SGHTA, CDR2 FQGTGA. V lost 5 bases, J lost 7 bases, and 6 bases stayed unmatched. The CDR3, as DNA: TGTGCCAGCAGCCCGACTAGCGGGAGCGGGAACATTCAGTACTTC. As protein: CASSPTSGSGNIQYF.

This clone was observed a handful of times. The chain carries TRBV5-1 and TRBJ1-1; perhaps TRBD1 as D (5 bases). CDR1 SGHRS and CDR2 YFSETQ come from the germline V gene. Trimming cost V 1 base and J 0 bases, with 10 bases left between them. This CDR3 is 15 amino acids long. The CDR3, as DNA: TGCGCCAGCAGCTTGCAGGGAGGAATGAACACTGAAGCTTTCTTT. This codes for CASSLQGGMNTEAFF. The full variable domain, in which reference TRBV5-1 and TRBJ1-1 provide the parts outside the CDR3, is KAGVTQTPRYLIKTRGQQVTLSCSPISGHRSVSWYQQTPGQGLQFLFEYFSETQRNKGNFPGRFSGRQFSNSRSEMNVSTLELGDSALYLCASSLQGGMNTEAFFGQGTRLTVV.

The rearrangement links TRBV9 to TRBJ2-3; TRBD2 aligns across 15 bases. The V gene end was trimmed by 0 bases and the J gene end by 6 bases; junction bases not matched to a gene: 2. The CDR3 contains 16 residues. Germline assignment: CDR1 SGDLS and CDR2 YYNGEE. This chain's CDR3 is CASSVGTSGGVDTQYF. In DNA, the CDR3 is TGTGCCAGCAGCGTAGGGACTAGCGGGGGGGTTGATACGCAGTATTTT.

The rearrangement joins TRBV18 to TRBJ2-2, with 7 bases aligning to TRBD1. J gave up 0 bases and V 4 bases, and 2 bases lay outside the gene matches. The CDR3 contains 15 residues. The V gene's germline CDR1 is KGHSH and CDR2 LQKENI. The CDR3, as DNA: TGTGCCAGCTCACTCGGACAGGCGAACACCGGGGAGCTGTTTTTT. Translating gives CASSLGQANTGELFF.